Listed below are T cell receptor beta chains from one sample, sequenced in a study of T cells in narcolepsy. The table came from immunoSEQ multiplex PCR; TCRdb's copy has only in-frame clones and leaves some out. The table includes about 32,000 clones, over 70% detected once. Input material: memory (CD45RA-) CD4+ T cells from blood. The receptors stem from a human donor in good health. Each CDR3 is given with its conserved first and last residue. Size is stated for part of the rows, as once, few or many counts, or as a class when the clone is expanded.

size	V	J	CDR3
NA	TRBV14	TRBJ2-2	CASSLQNLAGELFF
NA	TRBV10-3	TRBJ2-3	CAISERRGVDTQYF
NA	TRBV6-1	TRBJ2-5	CASKEALPGTQYF
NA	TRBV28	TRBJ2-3	CASSLGGGALDTQYF
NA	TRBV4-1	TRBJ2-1	CASSQGLRRGEQFF
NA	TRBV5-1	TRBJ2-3	CASSREGYDDTQYF
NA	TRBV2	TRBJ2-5	CASSGEGAGETQYF
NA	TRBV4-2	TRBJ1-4	CASSPQEWGEKLFF
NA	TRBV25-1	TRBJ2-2	CASSHLGGRNTGELFF
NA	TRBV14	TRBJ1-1	CASSSYTGGTEAFF
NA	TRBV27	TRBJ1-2	CASSSQTRGEGYTF
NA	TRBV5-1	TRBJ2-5	CASSLGPTGAVQETQYF
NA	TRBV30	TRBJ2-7	CAWSFPGAYEQYF
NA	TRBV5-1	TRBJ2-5	CASRRASGSQETQYF
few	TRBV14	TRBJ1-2	CASSEQGRGYTF
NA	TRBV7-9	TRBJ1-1	CASSLDGEAFF
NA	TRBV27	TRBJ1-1	CASAARREGTYTEAFF
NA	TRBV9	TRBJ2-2	CASSVVGAFGELFF
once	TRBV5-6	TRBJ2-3	CASSRGKITMATQYF
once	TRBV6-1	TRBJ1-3	CASSESGAGNTIYF
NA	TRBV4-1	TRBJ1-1	CASSYREARPNTEAFF
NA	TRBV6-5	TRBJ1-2	CASSYTTNYGYTF
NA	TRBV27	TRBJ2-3	CASSLRPQSTDTQYF
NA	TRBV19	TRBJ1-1	CASKLVSTGVSTEAFF
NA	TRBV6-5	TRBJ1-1	CASSYSRRSVNTEAFF
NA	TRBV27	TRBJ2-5	CASSPSSGGGRETQYF
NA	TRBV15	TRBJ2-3	CATSRGQGQGFTDTQYF
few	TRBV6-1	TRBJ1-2	CASGESLYGYTF
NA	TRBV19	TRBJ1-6	CAAGARGFNSPLHF
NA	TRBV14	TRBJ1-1	CASSQQEGTTEAFF
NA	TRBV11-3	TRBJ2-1	CASSRRSGSYNEQFF
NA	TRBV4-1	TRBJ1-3	CASSQPGQNSGNTIYF
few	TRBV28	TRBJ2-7	CASSLTLTGSYEQYF
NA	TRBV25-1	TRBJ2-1	CASSTEGGSYNEQFF
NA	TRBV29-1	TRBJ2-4	CSASIERNIQYF
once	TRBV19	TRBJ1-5	CASGRPPSQPQHF
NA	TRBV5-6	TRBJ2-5	CASSFAGRETQYF
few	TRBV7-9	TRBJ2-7	CASELAGGEQYF